This T cell receptor beta chain emerged from a study of CD8+ T cells in alopecia areata. Study conclusions and caveats: In scalp, tofacitinib significantly decreased clonality and expanded CD8+ clones among the top 100.

It was cDNA, reverse transcribed from extracted RNA, that served as the sequencing template. Sequenced by immunoSEQ multiplex PCR; TCRdb stores in-frame clones only, minus some. The sample lists 170,000 or so clones; roughly three fifths were seen once. There are 15 residues in the CDR3. The germline gives CDR1 SGHTA, CDR2 FQGNSA. Between the trimmed V and J ends, which lost 1 base and 5 bases, there was a span of 14 bases. Noted treatment: oral pan-JAK inhibitor, 5-10 mg twice daily. As to this clone: The target antigen is unknown.

This clonotype was obtained from a human donor with alopecia areata. The rearrangement links TRBV7-2 to TRBJ1-1; weak D call: TRBD1 (5 bases). Material: CD8+ T cells sorted from blood, obtained at week 24, from a patient treated with tofacitinib. In nucleotides, the CDR3 is TGTGCCAGCAGCTTAGGGGTGCAGGGAGGTACTGAAGCTTTCTTT. Protein sequence: CASSLGVQGGTEAFF.